This T cell receptor (beta chain) was recovered during a study of blood T cell repertoires in COVID-19. The overall study: PBMCs, B-cell-depleted T cells, or T cells provided the cDNA or gDNA that made up the material.

In the original workflow: By means of reference gene primer amplification, nucleated cell counts were estimated. Profiling relied on immunoSEQ multiplex PCR, and the TCRdb table lists in-frame clones only, not all of them. V and J calls and clone size come straight from that table; D and trimming were deduced from the DNA. The sample records about 210,000 clones, approximately 86% being singletons. The CDR3 is 17 residues long. CDR1 is LNHDA, CDR2 SQIVND, per germline (reference sequence). Between the trimmed V and J ends, which lost 3 bases and 3 bases, there was a span of 18 bases. J is TRBJ1-3 and V is TRBV19; possibly TRBD1 for D (5 bases). This clonotype was obtained from a middle-aged man with acute or convalescent COVID-19. The sample was peripheral blood. CDR3 DNA: TGTGCCAGTAGTATCACCTCGACAGCCAGCAGTGGAAACACCATATATTTT. Translated: CASSITSTASSGNTIYF. Drawing the rest from reference TRBV19 and TRBJ1-3, the complete variable domain is DGGITQSPKYLFRKEGQNVTLSCEQNLNHDAMYWYRQDPGQGLRLIYYSQIVNDFQKGDIAEGYSVSREKKESFPLTVTSAQKNPTAFYLCASSITSTASSGNTIYFGEGSWLTVV.